One sample yielded the 10 T cell receptor beta chains listed below, sequenced in a study of CD8+CD57+ T cells in acquired aplastic anemia. Researchers used genomic DNA as the template to profile TCR beta VDJ and CDR3. TCRdb passed the reads through MiXCR, listing each CDR3 protein once. In the table there are some 150,000 distinct CDR3 sequences, 41% of which are singletons. Sequenced: sorted CD4+, CD8+, or CD8+CD57+ T cells (not recorded which) from PBMCs. Receptor source: a human donor in good health, serving as a control.

This clonotype occurred a few times. The gene calls are TRBV28 and TRBJ1-2; a weak D match, TRBD1 (5 bases). The germline V and J ends were trimmed by 11 bases and 8 bases, with 15 bases remaining between them. From germline, CDR1 is MDHEN and CDR2 SYDVKM. This CDR3 has 11 residues. CDR3 loop: CAGRGSHGYTF. DNA of the CDR3: TGTGCCGGGAGGGGAAGTCACGGCTACACCTTC.

This chain uses TRBV15 with TRBJ2-7; D not certain. The CDR3 is 15 amino acids. Looked up from germline, CDR1 is LNHNV and CDR2 is YYDKDF (reference sequence). V was pared by 0 bases and J by 0 bases, with 9 bases between. The CDR3 bases are TGTGCCACCAGCAGAGATCTGTACAGCTCCTACGAGCAGTACTTC. Translated, it gives CATSRDLYSSYEQYF. Filled out from reference TRBV15 and TRBJ2-7, the complete variable domain reads DAMVIQNPRYQVTQFGKPVTLSCSQTLNHNVMYWYQQKSSQAPKLLFHYYDKDFNNEADTPDNFQSRRPNTSFCFLDIRSPGLGDTAMYLCATSRDLYSSYEQYFGPGTRLTVT.

This clonotype was counted at least ten times. This rearrangement joins TRBV20-1 to TRBJ2-5; no firm D call. With 6 bases removed from V and 5 bases from J, the gap between germline ends came to 7 bases. CDR1 is DFQATT, CDR2 SNEGSKA, per germline (reference sequence). The CDR3 is made up of 10 amino acids. As DNA, the CDR3 is TGCAGTGCCCTCGGTGAGACCCAGTACTTC. Translated, it gives CSALGETQYF.

Note on this clonotype: This clone may be a read error of a much larger clone one base away. The V and J genes are TRBV5-4 and TRBJ1-1, with TRBD1 identical over 10 bases. With V trimmed by 4 bases and J by 4 bases, 4 bases remained unmatched. Germline loops: CDR1 SGHNT, CDR2 YYREEE (reference sequence). The CDR3 covers 14 residues. CDR3 residues: CASSGDRGGTEAFF. The DNA for the CDR3 is TGTGCCAGCAGCGGGGACAGGGGAGGCACTGAAGCTTTCTTT.

The gene calls are TRBV7-8 and TRBJ1-2; 7 bases are shared with TRBD1. V lost 5 bases to trimming and J lost 2 bases; unmatched junction nucleotides: 8. Germline V CDR1 and CDR2: SGHVS, FQNEAQ. The CDR3 runs to 15 residues. The CDR3 here is CASSRPTGLNYGYTF. CDR3 sequence (DNA): TGTGCCAGCAGCCGCCCGACAGGGTTGAACTATGGCTACACCTTC.

This clonotype occurred many times. The chain recombines TRBV5-4 with TRBJ2-1; D not resolved. CDR3 length: 13 residues. The germline gives CDR1 SGHNT, CDR2 YYREEE (reference sequence). With 0 bases removed from V and 10 bases from J, the gap between germline ends came to 11 bases. CDR3 protein: CASSLAGSAEQFF. The CDR3 DNA sequence: TGTGCCAGCAGCTTGGCCGGGTCGGCGGAGCAGTTCTTC.

This clonotype was found once. V is TRBV4-2 and J is TRBJ2-7, with 8 positions matching TRBD1. Unmatched junction bases numbered 7, after V lost 4 bases and J lost 2 bases. From germline, CDR1 is LGHNA and CDR2 YNFKEQ. This CDR3 spans 15 amino acids. The CDR3, as DNA: TGTGCCAGCAGCCTGAGCCGGACAGGGACCTACGAGCAGTACTTC. Translation gives CASSLSRTGTYEQYF.

The chain is built from TRBV30 and TRBJ2-5; tentative D call: TRBD2 (7 bases). There are 15 residues in the CDR3. V was cut by 2 bases and J by 5 bases, with 18 bases left in between. CDR1 and CDR2 (germline): GTSNPN, SVGIG (reference sequence). The CDR3 bases are TGTGCCTGGAGTATTTCGGGGGGCCGGGGGGAGACCCAGTACTTC. Its protein is CAWSISGGRGETQYF. The full variable domain, completed using reference TRBV30 and TRBJ2-5, is SQTIHQWPATLVQPVGSPLSLECTVEGTSNPNLYWYRQAAGRGLQLLFYSVGIGQISSEVPQNLSASRPQDRQFILSSKKLLLSDSGFYLCAWSISGGRGETQYFGPGTRLLVL.

J is TRBJ2-1 and V is TRBV5-1; 15 positions agree with TRBD2. V gave up 7 bases and J gave up 0 bases; unmatched junction bases: 11. The CDR3 is 19 residues long. Germline V CDR1 and CDR2: SGHRS, YFSETQ. The CDR3 nucleotides are TGCGCCAGCGTCGGGGGACTAGCGGGAGGTGAAAACTCCTACAATGAGCAGTTCTTC. Its translation: CASVGGLAGGENSYNEQFF.

This clonotype was picked up a small number of times. The CDR3 sequence: CSARPSGGAGETQYF. DNA of the CDR3: TGCAGTGCTAGACCTAGCGGGGGGGCAGGAGAGACCCAGTACTTC. The chain has TRBV20-1 and TRBJ2-5; 12 nucleotides agree with TRBD2. V lost 2 bases, J lost 4 bases, and 5 bases stayed unmatched. Germline V gene sequence: CDR1 DFQATT, CDR2 SNEGSKA (reference sequence). The CDR3 runs 15 residues.